One sample yielded the 32 T cell receptor beta chains listed below, sequenced in a study of beta chain features in type 1 diabetes listed by TCRdb under 2018. General findings and caveats noted by the study authors: A moderate but significant shortening of TCRB CDR3 length was observed in type 1 diabetes patients in all four CD4+ subsets.

The library was obtained by the immunoSEQ multiplex PCR assay. The High Capacity cDNA Reverse Transcription Kit was used to reverse transcribe all of the isolated RNA, meaning that expressed TCRB transcripts were what got sequenced. Imported from immuneACCESS, the table was reduced by TCRdb to in-frame sequences with V and J called. These copies leave out some clones; in studies compared against another copy, an unresolved V gene accounts for under half, and the cause of the remainder is not known. The sample table holds over 650,000 clones, of which 11% to 15% were seen once. Around 0.04% of the sample is taken by the ten largest. These receptors' targets are unknown. The sample was naive CD4+ T cells from blood. What the cell subset or site label conveys for this sample: true naive CD4+ T cells. These receptors were taken from a man between 18 and 35 years old with type 1 diabetes.

The chain has TRBV5-4 and TRBJ2-1; 12 positions match TRBD1. From germline, CDR1 is SGHNT and CDR2 YYREEE (reference sequence). The CDR3 contains 15 residues. Losses at the gene ends were 2 bases for V and 9 bases for J; bases not matched to a gene: 6. Here the CDR3 DNA reads TGTGCCAGCAGCTTCCGGGACAGGGGGCACAGTGAGCAGTTCTTC. Protein product: CASSFRDRGHSEQFF.

V and J are TRBV29-1 and TRBJ1-1, with D unresolved. The CDR3 runs 11 residues. Trimming took 4 bases from V and 1 from J, leaving 4 bases between them. CDR1 SQVTM and CDR2 ANQGSEA come from the germline V gene. The CDR3 sequence is CSVVQNTEAFF. Here the CDR3 DNA reads TGCAGCGTTGTACAGAACACTGAAGCTTTCTTT. Based on the CDR3 plus reference TRBV29-1 and TRBJ1-1, the full variable domain is SAVISQKPSRDICQRGTSLTIQCQVDSQVTMMFWYRQQPGQSLTLIATANQGSEATYESGFVIDKFPISRPNLTFSTLTVSNMSPEDSSIYLCSVVQNTEAFFGQGTRLTVV.

This clone was detected a few times. The rearrangement links TRBV23-1 to TRBJ2-4, with 10 bases fitting TRBD1. TRBV23-1 is recorded as an ORF, its role being uncertain. The ends lost 0 bases at V and 0 bases at J; junction bases unmatched: 17. This CDR3 spans 22 amino acids. CDR3 in amino acids: CASSQSPTDLRGQGLAKNIQYF. CDR3 sequence (DNA): TGCGCCAGCAGTCAATCGCCCACTGACTTGAGGGGACAGGGGCTAGCCAAAAACATTCAGTACTTC.

The chain has TRBV18 and TRBJ2-6; D assignment may be TRBD1 or TRBD2 (5 bases each). Germline V gene lookup returns CDR1 KGHSH and CDR2 LQKENI. Trimming stripped 1 base from V and 4 bases from J, with 11 bases between. The CDR3 extends over 16 amino acids. CDR3 sequence (DNA): TGTGCCAGCTCACCACGTGAGGGGTCCGGGGCCAACGTCCTGACTTTC. It is translated as CASSPREGSGANVLTF.

This clone was detected only a few times. The V call is TRBV5-4, the J call TRBJ2-1, with a weak D call TRBD1 (6 bases). The V and J ends lost 3 bases and 8 bases respectively, with 12 bases between them. The CDR3 extends over 13 amino acids. Germline CDR1 is SGHNT and CDR2 is YYREEE (reference sequence). CDR3 amino acids: CASSYTGSDEQFF. The CDR3 DNA sequence: TGTGCCAGCAGCTACACAGGGTCGGATGAGCAGTTCTTC.

The chain links TRBV6-5 to TRBJ2-7; 9 bases are shared with TRBD1. The CDR3 covers 14 residues. The V segment lost 6 bases and the J segment 3 bases; nucleotides outside the gene matches: 6. The V gene's germline CDR1 is MNHEY and CDR2 SVGAGI. CDR3 DNA: TGTGCCAGCAGGCTAGACAGGGGGAACTACGAGCAGTACTTC. Residues: CASRLDRGNYEQYF.

The chain has TRBV4-2 and TRBJ2-2; D is uncertain. V was cut by 5 bases and J by 3 bases, with 13 bases left in between. Germline lookup yields CDR1 LGHNA and CDR2 YNFKEQ. CDR3 length: 15 amino acids. DNA for the CDR3: TGTGCCAGCAGCGTTAAGGACCTTTACACCGGGGAGCTGTTTTTT. This gives the protein CASSVKDLYTGELFF.

This chain joins TRBV30 and TRBJ1-1; tentatively, D is TRBD1 (5 bases). V gave up 3 bases and J gave up 5 bases, with 19 bases separating them. There are 15 residues in the CDR3. Germline values: CDR1 GTSNPN, CDR2 SVGIG (reference sequence). CDR3 sequence reads: CAWSRVRGSGTEAFF. CDR3 bases: TGTGCCTGGAGCAGAGTGAGGGGAAGTGGAACTGAAGCTTTCTTT.

This clone showed up just a few times. V is TRBV6-5 and J is TRBJ1-4; D may be TRBD1 (6 bases). This CDR3 has 16 residues. Trimming took 2 bases from V and 5 from J, leaving 15 bases between them. Per the germline V gene, CDR1 is MNHEY and CDR2 is SVGAGI. The CDR3 sequence is CASSYDRSGRNEKLFF. Written as DNA, the CDR3 is TGTGCCAGCAGTTACGACAGGTCTGGGAGGAATGAAAAACTGTTTTTT.

The chain is built from TRBV9 and TRBJ1-1; no firm D call. The CDR3 runs 12 residues. Trimming cost V 1 base and J 8 bases, with 9 bases left between them. Germline lookup yields CDR1 SGDLS and CDR2 YYNGEE. CDR3 amino acids: CASSVLSGEAFF. The CDR3 DNA is TGTGCCAGCAGCGTACTCTCCGGGGAAGCTTTCTTT.

This clone was observed a few times. The chain links TRBV28 to TRBJ2-5; the D gene is possibly TRBD1 (5 bases). The V and J ends lost 3 bases and 8 bases respectively, with 16 bases between them. CDR3 length: 14 residues. CDR1 is MDHEN and CDR2 is SYDVKM in the germline V gene. The CDR3 nucleotides read TGTGCCAGCAGTTTTCCTGGGGCGCCCGATACCCAGTACTTC. This translates into CASSFPGAPDTQYF.

A note on this clone: The identical CDR3 is also encoded by other nucleotide sequences in the sample. V gene TRBV9 combines with J gene TRBJ2-3; D not resolved. From germline, CDR1 is SGDLS and CDR2 YYNGEE. V lost 2 bases and J lost 0, with 1 base in between. This CDR3 comprises 12 residues. CDR3 sequence (DNA): TGTGCCAGCAGCGTCAGCACAGATACGCAGTATTTT. This encodes CASSVSTDTQYF.

The chain employs TRBV14 and TRBJ2-5; D unclear. Trimming took 4 bases from V and 5 from J, leaving 11 bases between them. Germline V lookup: CDR1 SGHDN, CDR2 FVKESK. The CDR3 has 13 residues. The CDR3, as DNA: TGTGCCAGCAGCCCTCGACATCTCGAGACCCAGTACTTC. This translates into CASSPRHLETQYF.

This clone was recorded a few times. This sequence joins TRBV7-2 and TRBJ1-5; D is unresolved. The CDR3 loop spans 13 amino acids. Trimming removed 5 bases at V and 7 bases at J, with 12 bases between. Germline CDR1 SGHTA, CDR2 FQGNSA. CDR3 region: CASSLDAGQPQHF. The DNA of the CDR3 is TGTGCCAGCAGCCTTGACGCGGGGCAGCCCCAGCATTTT.

This clone turned up a few times. The gene calls are TRBV6-5 and TRBJ2-1, with 10 bases that match TRBD2. Trimming cost V 2 bases and J 8 bases; bases outside gene matches: 6. CDR1 is MNHEY and CDR2 is SVGAGI in the germline V gene. The CDR3 spans 15 residues. Written as DNA, the CDR3 is TGTGCCAGCAGTTACGGTCTAGCGGGAGTAGATGAGCAGTTCTTC. Translation gives CASSYGLAGVDEQFF.

V and J are TRBV9 and TRBJ2-5; D not resolved. Germline CDR1 and CDR2: SGDLS and YYNGEE. With 0 bases removed from V and 1 base from J, the gap between germline ends came to 4 bases. This CDR3 is 13 amino acids long. The CDR3 loop is CASSVGAQETQYF. The DNA for the CDR3 is TGTGCCAGCAGCGTAGGAGCCCAAGAGACCCAGTACTTC. Together with reference TRBV9 and TRBJ2-5, the CDR3 gives the full variable domain: DSGVTQTPKHLITATGQRVTLRCSPRSGDLSVYWYQQSLDQGLQFLIQYYNGEERAKGNILERFSAQQFPDLHSELNLSSLELGDSALYFCASSVGAQETQYFGPGTRLLVL.

A note on this clone: At one end the junction does not follow the germline gene, possibly because of a read error. This rearrangement joins TRBV30 to TRBJ2-1; D perhaps matches TRBD2 (6 bases). The germline gives CDR1 GTSNPN, CDR2 SVGIG (reference sequence). The CDR3 loop spans 12 amino acids. The CDR3 sequence: CAWSGWGGTCLF. For the CDR3, the DNA is TGTGCCTGGAGTGGATGGGGCGGGACGTGCCTCTTC.

The chain employs TRBV4-2 and TRBJ1-2; perhaps TRBD1 as D (5 bases). This CDR3 has 13 amino acids. Trimming removed 5 bases at V and 4 bases at J, with 11 bases between. Germline loops: CDR1 LGHNA, CDR2 YNFKEQ. The DNA for the CDR3 is TGTGCCAGCAGCTCGGACATAGGCTATGGCTACACCTTC. Amino acids: CASSSDIGYGYTF.

The V and J genes are TRBV29-1 and TRBJ1-5, with D perhaps matching TRBD1 (5 bases). The CDR3 has 13 residues. The V gene's germline CDR1 is SQVTM and CDR2 ANQGSEA. Trimming left V 6 bases short and J 5 bases short, with 14 bases between. The CDR3 region has the DNA TGCAGCGTCACTTCAGGGATGCATCAGCCCCAGCATTTT. Translating it yields CSVTSGMHQPQHF.

This clone was detected only a few times. The V call is TRBV4-3, the J call TRBJ2-3; D might be TRBD2 (6 bases). V dropped 7 bases and J dropped 1 base, with 9 bases sitting between them. The CDR3 runs to 13 residues. Germline V lookup: CDR1 LGHNA, CDR2 YSLEER. The CDR3 region has the DNA TGCGCCAGCAAGGCTAGCGGCACAGATACGCAGTATTTT. The encoded protein is CASKASGTDTQYF.

This clone was picked up a small number of times. Germline and junction disagree at one end, which may indicate a read error. V and J are TRBV6-5 and TRBJ2-7; the D gene is possibly TRBD1 (6 bases). The germline V gene has CDR1 MNHEY and CDR2 SVGAGI. CDR3 length equals 13 residues. CDR3 region: CHPKGHRSYEQYF. DNA of the CDR3: TGCCACCCCAAGGGACACCGCTCCTACGAGCAGTACTTC.

The chain joins TRBV30 to TRBJ1-1; D gene ambiguous. Trimming took 0 bases from V and 6 from J, leaving 5 bases between them. This CDR3 has 11 residues. The germline V gene encodes CDR1 GTSNPN and CDR2 SVGIG (reference sequence). The CDR3 DNA reads TGTGCCTGGAGTGTAAGGGCTGAAGCTTTCTTT. Its translation is CAWSVRAEAFF.

This clone was detected only a few times. This sequence joins TRBV27 and TRBJ1-1; 7 bases map to TRBD1. This CDR3 contains 13 residues. Trimming took 2 bases from V and 10 from J; bases not matched to a gene: 7. Germline V gives CDR1 MNHEY, CDR2 SMNVEV (reference sequence). The CDR3 DNA follows: TGTGCCAGCAGTTTAGGTCAGGGGGTTGTAGCTTTCTTT. Translated: CASSLGQGVVAFF.

This clone has only a few counts. This sequence joins TRBV9 and TRBJ2-1, with a weak D call TRBD2 (5 bases). The CDR3 loop spans 10 amino acids. Germline CDR1 is SGDLS and CDR2 is YYNGEE. The V gene lost 7 bases and the J gene lost 12 bases, with 11 bases spanning the gap. The CDR3 DNA reads as TGTGCCAGCGGGAGCCAATTGCAGTTCTTC. The encoded protein is CASGSQLQFF.

This clone has just a few counts. V and J are TRBV30 and TRBJ2-7; D ambiguous. V was trimmed by 0 bases and J by 5 bases, leaving 11 bases between them. Germline CDR1 reads GTSNPN; CDR2 reads SVGIG (reference sequence). The CDR3 loop spans 13 amino acids. The CDR3 DNA reads TGTGCCTGGAGTGTTCGGCTACAGAACGAGCAGTACTTC. Encoded protein: CAWSVRLQNEQYF.

The table lists this clone with a few counts. The V call is TRBV28, the J call TRBJ2-5, with D possibly TRBD2 on 6 matching bases. V dropped 7 bases and J dropped 1 base, with 10 bases sitting between them. The germline gives CDR1 MDHEN, CDR2 SYDVKM. The CDR3 spans 13 residues. This CDR3 is CASIPGSQETQYF. CDR3 nucleotide sequence: TGTGCCAGCATTCCCGGGAGCCAAGAGACCCAGTACTTC. Looking up the rest from reference TRBV28 and TRBJ2-5 gives the full variable domain: DVKVTQSSRYLVKRTGEKVFLECVQDMDHENMFWYRQDPGLGLRLIYFSYDVKMKEKGDIPEGYSVSREKKERFSLILESASTNQTSMYLCASIPGSQETQYFGPGTRLLVL.

This clone was seen just once. The chain has TRBV6-5 and TRBJ1-5; tentative D call: TRBD1 (5 bases). The V gene's germline CDR1 is MNHEY and CDR2 SVGAGI. The V end lost 4 bases, the J end lost 7 bases, and 14 bases lay between the germline ends. CDR3 length: 14 residues. In DNA form, the CDR3 reads TGTGCCAGCAGTTCGGGACGGCTTCCCCAGCCCCAGCATTTT. Its translation is CASSSGRLPQPQHF.

The J gene is TRBJ2-1, the V gene TRBV5-4, with 10 bases identical to TRBD2. The CDR3 spans 15 residues. Germline V CDR1 and CDR2: SGHNT, YYREEE (reference sequence). V was pared by 5 bases and J by 5 bases, with 7 bases of the junction left unmatched. CDR3 amino acids: CASRPGTSVNNEQFF. CDR3 DNA: TGTGCCAGCAGGCCCGGGACTAGCGTAAACAATGAGCAGTTCTTC.

This clone was seen just once. A read error may produce the germline difference seen at one junction end. J is TRBJ2-5 and V is TRBV7-7; maybe TRBD2 (5 bases). CDR1 and CDR2 (germline): SSHAT, FNYEAQ (reference sequence). CDR3 size: 14 residues. CDR3 protein: CASSQGASSETQYF. CDR3 nucleotide sequence: TGTGCTAGCAGCCAAGGAGCTAGCTCGGAGACCCAGTACTTC.

This clone was counted a few times. This chain links TRBV7-2 with TRBJ2-3; a possible D gene is TRBD2 (6 bases). This CDR3 is 14 amino acids long. With 5 bases removed from V and 4 bases from J, the gap between germline ends came to 13 bases. Germline V gene lookup returns CDR1 SGHTA and CDR2 FQGNSA. In nucleotides, the CDR3 is TGTGCCAGCAGCCAAAACGGAGGGCCAGATACGCAGTATTTT. Its translation is CASSQNGGPDTQYF.

The chain joins TRBV20-1 to TRBJ1-4; no clear D gene. The CDR3 is 11 residues long. The germline V and J ends were trimmed by 8 bases and 7 bases, with 11 bases remaining between them. Germline V gene lookup returns CDR1 DFQATT and CDR2 SNEGSKA (reference sequence). The CDR3 loop is CSLPRPEKLFF. The CDR3 nucleotides read TGCAGTCTCCCAAGGCCTGAAAAACTGTTTTTT.

The chain recombines TRBV7-2 with TRBJ2-3; 14 bases map to TRBD2. The length of the CDR3 is 18 residues. Trimming took 4 bases from V and 2 from J; bases not matched to a gene: 8. Germline V gives CDR1 SGHTA, CDR2 FQGNSA. In DNA, the CDR3 is TGTGCCAGCAGCTCCCTAGGACTAGCGGGGGGATTCACAGATACGCAGTATTTT. This encodes CASSSLGLAGGFTDTQYF.